This T cell receptor (beta chain) was documented in a study of cytomegalovirus exposure and HLA in healthy donors (dated by TCRdb to 2016 to 2017). Some background on the complete study: A later analysis indicated that the 120 validation repertoires were generated on the platform also employed for the 700 or so repertoires of the first cohort. The study aimed to test whether signatures of past pathogen exposure could be identified by cataloging public T cell receptors. Along with the approximately 650-subject first cohort, a separate validation cohort of over a hundred different subjects was used. The study combined high-throughput TCR immunosequencing, statistical association of individual TCRs with disease status, and machine learning to predict cytomegalovirus infection status.

As to this clone: What this receptor recognizes is not known. Nothing much larger sits one base from this clone, and base qualities are not available.

The library came from the immunoSEQ multiplex PCR assay. The original pipeline was this. A statistical classification framework was built for diagnosing cytomegalovirus status from the catalog of TCR beta chain sequences. TCRdb's version of the immuneACCESS table is confined to in-frame rearrangements and falls short of the full clone set. An unresolved V gene accounts for under half of the shortfall where checked; the remainder is of unknown origin. Clonal size and the V and J genes are those of that table, whereas D and trimming came from the DNA. Present in this sample are hundreds of thousands of clones, less than 95% of which were seen just once. 2.5% to 3.5% of the sample belongs to the ten largest clones. Separate from the roughly 630-subject first cohort, the validation cohort of 120 subjects was the group to which the donors belonged. For CDR1 and CDR2, the germline V gene lists SGHRS and YFSETQ. V is cut back by 4 bases and J by 4 bases, with 14 bases in the junction unmatched. Counted from cysteine to phenylalanine, this CDR3 has 16 amino acids. The retained sequence is limited to the CDR3, 48 bases, with the frame set at the first base.

What the authors observed across the whole study: In the study, approximately 160 TCR beta chains were listed as associated with cytomegalovirus. A later analysis lacked HLA typing for the validation cohort, so it scored co-occurrence in that cohort across all 110 or so repertoires. A later analysis found that TCRs clustered in the first cohort also tended to co-occur in the roughly 120 validation repertoires, with more than 90% of cluster scores above 0. In vitro tests confirmed that a few of the cytomegalovirus-associated TCR beta chains recognize cytomegalovirus antigens. In both the original and validation cohorts, the classifier was reported to diagnose cytomegalovirus status with high specificity and sensitivity. While some public TCRs were present in many individuals, most TCR sequences turned up only very rarely across donors. According to the authors, the approach could potentially be generalized to other disease states and immunological phenotypes.

The chain is assembled from TRBV5-1 and TRBJ2-7; 7 central bases correspond to TRBD2. Sequencing was performed on PBMCs. The sequence came from a woman in her thirties in good health and CMV-seronegative. Read as DNA, the sequence is TGCGCCAGCAGCAGGAGTCTAGCGGCCCGCAGTTACGAGCAGTACTTC. Its protein product is CASSRSLAARSYEQYF.